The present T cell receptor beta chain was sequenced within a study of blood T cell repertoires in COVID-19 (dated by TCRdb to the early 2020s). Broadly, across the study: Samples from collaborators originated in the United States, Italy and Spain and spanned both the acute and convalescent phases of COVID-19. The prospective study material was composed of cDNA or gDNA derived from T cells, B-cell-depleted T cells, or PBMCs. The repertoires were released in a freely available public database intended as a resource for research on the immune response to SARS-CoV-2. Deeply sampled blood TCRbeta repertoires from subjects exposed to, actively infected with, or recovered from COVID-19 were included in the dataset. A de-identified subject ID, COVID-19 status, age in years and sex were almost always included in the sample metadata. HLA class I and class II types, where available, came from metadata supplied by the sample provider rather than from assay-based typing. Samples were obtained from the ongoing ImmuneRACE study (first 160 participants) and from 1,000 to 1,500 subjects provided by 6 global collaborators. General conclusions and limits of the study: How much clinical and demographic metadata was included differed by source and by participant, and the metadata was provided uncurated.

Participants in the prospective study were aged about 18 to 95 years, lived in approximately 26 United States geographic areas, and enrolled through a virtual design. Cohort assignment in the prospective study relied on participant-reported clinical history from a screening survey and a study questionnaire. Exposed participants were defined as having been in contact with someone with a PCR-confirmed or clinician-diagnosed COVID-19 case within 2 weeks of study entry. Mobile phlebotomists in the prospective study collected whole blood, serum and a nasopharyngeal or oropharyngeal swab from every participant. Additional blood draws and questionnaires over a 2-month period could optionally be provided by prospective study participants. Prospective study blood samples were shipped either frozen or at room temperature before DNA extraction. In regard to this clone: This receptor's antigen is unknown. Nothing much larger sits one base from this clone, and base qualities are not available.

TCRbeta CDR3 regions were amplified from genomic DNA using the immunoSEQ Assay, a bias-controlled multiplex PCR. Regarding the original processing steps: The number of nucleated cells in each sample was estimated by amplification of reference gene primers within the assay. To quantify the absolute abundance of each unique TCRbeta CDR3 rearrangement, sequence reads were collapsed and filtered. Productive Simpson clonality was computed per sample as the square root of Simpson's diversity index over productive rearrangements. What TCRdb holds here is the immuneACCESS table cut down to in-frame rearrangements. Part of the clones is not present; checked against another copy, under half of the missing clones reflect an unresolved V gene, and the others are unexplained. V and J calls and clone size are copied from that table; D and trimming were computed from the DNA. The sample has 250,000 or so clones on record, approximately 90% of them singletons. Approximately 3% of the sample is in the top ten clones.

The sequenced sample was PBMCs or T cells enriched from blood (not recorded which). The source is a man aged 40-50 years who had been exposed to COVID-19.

The CDR3 corresponds to CASTWGGTEAFF. The base sequence is TGTGCCAGCACCTGGGGGGGCACTGAAGCTTTCTTT. The sequence is built from TRBV12-3 or TRBV12-4 and TRBJ1-1; a tentative D match to TRBD1 spans 5 bases. Trimming at the junction amounts to 7 bases on V and 4 bases on J, and the germline ends lie 10 bases apart. The cysteine opens and the phenylalanine closes a CDR3 of 12 amino acids. Just the 36-base CDR3 DNA is kept, in frame starting at base 1.